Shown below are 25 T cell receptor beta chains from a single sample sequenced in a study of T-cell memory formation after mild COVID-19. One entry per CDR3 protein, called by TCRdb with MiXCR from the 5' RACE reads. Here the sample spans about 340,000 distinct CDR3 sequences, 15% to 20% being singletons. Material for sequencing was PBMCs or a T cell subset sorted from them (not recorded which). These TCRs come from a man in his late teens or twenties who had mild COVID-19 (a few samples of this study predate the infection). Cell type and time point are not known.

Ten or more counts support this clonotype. The CDR3 DNA reads TGTGCCAGCAGCCGATGGGCATCGGCTAGCACAGATACGCAGTATTTT. This gives the protein CASSRWASASTDTQYF. This rearrangement joins TRBV7-3 to TRBJ2-3; no definite D call. Germline values: CDR1 SGHTA, CDR2 FQGTGA. The CDR3 extends over 16 amino acids. The germline V and J ends were trimmed by 5 bases and 0 bases, with 15 bases remaining between them. Looking up the rest from reference TRBV7-3 and TRBJ2-3 gives the full variable domain: GAGVSQTPSNKVTEKGKYVELRCDPISGHTALYWYRQSLGQGPEFLIYFQGTGAADDSGLPNDRFFAVRPEGSVSTLKIQRTERGDSAVYLCASSRWASASTDTQYFGPGTRLTVL.

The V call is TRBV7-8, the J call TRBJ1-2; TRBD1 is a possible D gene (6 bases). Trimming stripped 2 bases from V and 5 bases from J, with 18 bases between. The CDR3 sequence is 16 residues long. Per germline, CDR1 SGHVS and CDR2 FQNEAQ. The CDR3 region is CASSLRRQGLAYGYTF. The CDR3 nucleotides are TGTGCCAGCAGCTTACGGCGGCAGGGGCTTGCTTATGGCTACACCTTC. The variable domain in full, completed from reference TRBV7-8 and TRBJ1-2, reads GAGVSQSPRYKVAKRGQDVALRCDPISGHVSLFWYQQALGQGPEFLTYFQNEAQLDKSGLPSDRFFAERPEGSVSTLKIQRTQQEDSAVYLCASSLRRQGLAYGYTFGSGTRLTVV.

CDR3 loop: CATSAYRVADTQYF. DNA for the CDR3: TGTGCCACCAGTGCCTACAGGGTTGCAGATACGCAGTATTTT. The gene calls are TRBV24-1 and TRBJ2-3; TRBD1 is a possible D gene (6 bases). V was cut by 5 bases and J by 4 bases, with 12 bases left in between. Looked up from germline, CDR1 is KGHDR and CDR2 is SFDVKD. The CDR3 spans 14 residues.

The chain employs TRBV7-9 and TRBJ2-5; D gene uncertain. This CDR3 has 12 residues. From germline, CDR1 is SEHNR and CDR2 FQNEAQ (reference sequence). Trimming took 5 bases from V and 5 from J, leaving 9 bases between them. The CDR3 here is CASSQILETQYF. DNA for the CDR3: TGTGCCAGCAGCCAGATACTCGAGACCCAGTACTTC.

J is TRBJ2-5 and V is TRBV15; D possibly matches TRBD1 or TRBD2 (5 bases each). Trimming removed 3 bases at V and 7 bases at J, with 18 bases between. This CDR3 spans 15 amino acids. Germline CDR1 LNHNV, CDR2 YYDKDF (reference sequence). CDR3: CATSSLGPPRGTQYF. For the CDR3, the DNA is TGTGCCACCAGCAGTCTGGGACCGCCCCGGGGGACCCAGTACTTC.

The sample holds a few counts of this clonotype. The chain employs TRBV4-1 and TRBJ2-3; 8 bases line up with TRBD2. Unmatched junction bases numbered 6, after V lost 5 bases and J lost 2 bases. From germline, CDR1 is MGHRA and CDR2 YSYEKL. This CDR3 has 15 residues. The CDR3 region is CASSALAGPTDTQYF. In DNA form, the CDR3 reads TGCGCCAGCAGCGCGCTAGCGGGCCCCACAGATACGCAGTATTTT.

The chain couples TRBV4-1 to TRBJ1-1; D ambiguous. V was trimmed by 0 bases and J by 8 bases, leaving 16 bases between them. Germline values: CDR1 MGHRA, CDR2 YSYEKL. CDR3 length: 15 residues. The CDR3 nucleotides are TGCGCCAGCAGCCAAGATAAGGAAGGGATAGGAGAAGCTTTCTTT. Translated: CASSQDKEGIGEAFF.

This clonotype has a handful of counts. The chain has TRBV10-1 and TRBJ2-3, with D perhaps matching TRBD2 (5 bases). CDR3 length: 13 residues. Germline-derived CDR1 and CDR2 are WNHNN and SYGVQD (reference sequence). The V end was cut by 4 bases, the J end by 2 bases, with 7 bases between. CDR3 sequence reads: CASSAGYTDTQYF. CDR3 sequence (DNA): TGCGCCAGCAGTGCGGGGTACACAGATACGCAGTATTTT.

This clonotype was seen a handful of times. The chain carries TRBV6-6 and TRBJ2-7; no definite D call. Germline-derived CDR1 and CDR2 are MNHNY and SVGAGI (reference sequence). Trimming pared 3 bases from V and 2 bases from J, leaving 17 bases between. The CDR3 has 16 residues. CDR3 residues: CASSYYDIASTYEQYF. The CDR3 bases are TGTGCCAGCAGTTATTATGACATCGCCTCAACCTACGAGCAGTACTTC.

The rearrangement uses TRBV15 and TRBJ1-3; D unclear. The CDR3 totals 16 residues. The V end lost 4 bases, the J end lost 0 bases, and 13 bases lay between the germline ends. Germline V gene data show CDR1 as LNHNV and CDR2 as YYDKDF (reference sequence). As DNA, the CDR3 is TGTGCCACCAGCATCGGTAGCTCCTACTCTGGAAACACCATATATTTT. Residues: CATSIGSSYSGNTIYF. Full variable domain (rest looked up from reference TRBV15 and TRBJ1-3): DAMVIQNPRYQVTQFGKPVTLSCSQTLNHNVMYWYQQKSSQAPKLLFHYYDKDFNNEADTPDNFQSRRPNTSFCFLDIRSPGLGDTAMYLCATSIGSSYSGNTIYFGEGSWLTVV.

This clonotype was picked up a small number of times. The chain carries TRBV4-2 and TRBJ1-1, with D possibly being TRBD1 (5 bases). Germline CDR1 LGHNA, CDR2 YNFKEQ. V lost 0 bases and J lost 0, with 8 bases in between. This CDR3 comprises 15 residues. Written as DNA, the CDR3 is TGTGCCAGCAGCCAAGATAGACAGTTGAACACTGAAGCTTTCTTT. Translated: CASSQDRQLNTEAFF.

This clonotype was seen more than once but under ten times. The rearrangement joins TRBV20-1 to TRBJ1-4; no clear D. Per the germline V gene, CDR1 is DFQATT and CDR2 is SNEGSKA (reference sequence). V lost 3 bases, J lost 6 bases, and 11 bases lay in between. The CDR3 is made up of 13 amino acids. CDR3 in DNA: TGCAGTGCTAGTAAAGGCAGCTATGAAAAACTGTTTTTT. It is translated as CSASKGSYEKLFF.

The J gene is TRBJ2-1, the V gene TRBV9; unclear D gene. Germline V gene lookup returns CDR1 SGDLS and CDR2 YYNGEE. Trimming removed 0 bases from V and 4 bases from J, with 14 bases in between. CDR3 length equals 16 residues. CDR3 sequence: CASSVDRQSGYNEQFF. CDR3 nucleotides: TGTGCCAGCAGCGTAGACCGGCAGTCCGGGTACAATGAGCAGTTCTTC.

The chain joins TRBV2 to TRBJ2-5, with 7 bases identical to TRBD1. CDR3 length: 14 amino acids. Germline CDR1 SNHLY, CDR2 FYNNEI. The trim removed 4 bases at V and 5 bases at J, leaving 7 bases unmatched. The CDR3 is CASSGVTGFETQYF. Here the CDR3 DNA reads TGTGCCAGCAGTGGGGTGACAGGGTTCGAGACCCAGTACTTC. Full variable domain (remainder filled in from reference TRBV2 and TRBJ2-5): EPEVTQTPSHQVTQMGQEVILRCVPISNHLYFYWYRQILGQKVEFLVSFYNNEISEKSEIFDDQFSVERPDGSNFTLKIRSTKLEDSAMYFCASSGVTGFETQYFGPGTRLLVL.

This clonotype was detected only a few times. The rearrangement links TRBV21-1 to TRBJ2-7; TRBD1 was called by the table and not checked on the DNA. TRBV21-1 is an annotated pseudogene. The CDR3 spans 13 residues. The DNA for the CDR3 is TGTGCCAGCAGCAATGACAGGGGCTACGAGCAGTACGTC. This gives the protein CASSNDRGYEQYV.

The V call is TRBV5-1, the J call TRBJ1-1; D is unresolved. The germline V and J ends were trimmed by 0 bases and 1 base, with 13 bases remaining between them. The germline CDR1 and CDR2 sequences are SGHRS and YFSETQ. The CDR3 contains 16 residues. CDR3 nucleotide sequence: TGCGCCAGCAGCTTGGTGGGTACGGGGAGGAACACTGAAGCTTTCTTT. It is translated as CASSLVGTGRNTEAFF.

In nucleotides, the CDR3 is TGTGCCAGCAGCTTTGGAGGACCTACGGAAGAGCAGTACGTC. Translated: CASSFGGPTEEQYV. The chain combines TRBV7-8 with TRBJ2-7; a possible D gene is TRBD2 (5 bases). The CDR3 runs 14 residues. The V end was cut by 3 bases, the J end by 7 bases, with 16 bases between. Germline V gene sequence: CDR1 SGHVS, CDR2 FQNEAQ.

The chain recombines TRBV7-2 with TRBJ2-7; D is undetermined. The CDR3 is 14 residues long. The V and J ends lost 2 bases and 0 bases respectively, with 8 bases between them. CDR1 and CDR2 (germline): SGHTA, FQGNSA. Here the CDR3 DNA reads TGTGCCAGCAGCTTACTTCACTCCTCCTACGAGCAGTACTTC. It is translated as CASSLLHSSYEQYF.

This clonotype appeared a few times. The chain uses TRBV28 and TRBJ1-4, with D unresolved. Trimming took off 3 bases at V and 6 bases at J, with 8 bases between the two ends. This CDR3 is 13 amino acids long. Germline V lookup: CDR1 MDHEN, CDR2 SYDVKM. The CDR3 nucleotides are TGTGCCAGCAGTTTTCCGAGGGATGAAAAACTGTTTTTT. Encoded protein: CASSFPRDEKLFF.

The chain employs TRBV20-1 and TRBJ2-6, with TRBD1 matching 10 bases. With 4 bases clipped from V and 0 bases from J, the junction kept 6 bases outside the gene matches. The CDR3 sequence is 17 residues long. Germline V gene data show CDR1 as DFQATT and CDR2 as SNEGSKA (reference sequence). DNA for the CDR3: TGCAGTGCTACGCCGGGACAGGGGAACTCTGGGGCCAACGTCCTGACTTTC. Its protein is CSATPGQGNSGANVLTF.

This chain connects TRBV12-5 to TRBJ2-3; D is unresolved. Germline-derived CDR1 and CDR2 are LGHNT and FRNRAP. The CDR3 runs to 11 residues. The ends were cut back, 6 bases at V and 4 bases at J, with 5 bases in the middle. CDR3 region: CASGYADTQYF. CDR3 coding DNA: TGTGCTAGTGGCTACGCAGATACGCAGTATTTT. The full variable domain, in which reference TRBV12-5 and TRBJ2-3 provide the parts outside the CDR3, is DARVTQTPRHKVTEMGQEVTMRCQPILGHNTVFWYRQTMMQGLELLAYFRNRAPLDDSGMPKDRFSAEMPDATLATLKIQPSEPRDSAVYFCASGYADTQYFGPGTRLTVL.

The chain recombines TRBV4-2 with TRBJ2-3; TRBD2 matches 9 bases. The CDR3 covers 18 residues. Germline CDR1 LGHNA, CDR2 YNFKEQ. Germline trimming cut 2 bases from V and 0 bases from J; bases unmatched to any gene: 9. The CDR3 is CASSQYAGGITSTDTQYF. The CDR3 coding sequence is TGTGCCAGCAGCCAATACGCGGGGGGGATAACTAGCACAGATACGCAGTATTTT.

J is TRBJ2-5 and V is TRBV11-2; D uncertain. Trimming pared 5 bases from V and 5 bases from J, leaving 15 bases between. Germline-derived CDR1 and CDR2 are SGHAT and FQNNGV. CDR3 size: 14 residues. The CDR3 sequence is CASSPRVGWETQYF. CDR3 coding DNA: TGTGCCAGCAGCCCCCGGGTAGGGTGGGAGACCCAGTACTTC.

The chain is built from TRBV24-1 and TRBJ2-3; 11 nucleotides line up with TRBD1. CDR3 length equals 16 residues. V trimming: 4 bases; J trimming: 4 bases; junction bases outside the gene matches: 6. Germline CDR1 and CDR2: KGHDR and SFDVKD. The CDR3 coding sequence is TGTGCCACCAGTGACCCCGGACAGGGGGCGTCAGATACGCAGTATTTT. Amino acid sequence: CATSDPGQGASDTQYF.

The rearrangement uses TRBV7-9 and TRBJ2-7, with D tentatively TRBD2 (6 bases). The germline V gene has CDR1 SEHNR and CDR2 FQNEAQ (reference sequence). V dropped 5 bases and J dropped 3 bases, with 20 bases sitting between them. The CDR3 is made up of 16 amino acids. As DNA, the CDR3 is TGTGCCAGCAGCGGAAGGGCCAGAAAGGGAGGCTACGAGCAGTACTTC. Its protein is CASSGRARKGGYEQYF.